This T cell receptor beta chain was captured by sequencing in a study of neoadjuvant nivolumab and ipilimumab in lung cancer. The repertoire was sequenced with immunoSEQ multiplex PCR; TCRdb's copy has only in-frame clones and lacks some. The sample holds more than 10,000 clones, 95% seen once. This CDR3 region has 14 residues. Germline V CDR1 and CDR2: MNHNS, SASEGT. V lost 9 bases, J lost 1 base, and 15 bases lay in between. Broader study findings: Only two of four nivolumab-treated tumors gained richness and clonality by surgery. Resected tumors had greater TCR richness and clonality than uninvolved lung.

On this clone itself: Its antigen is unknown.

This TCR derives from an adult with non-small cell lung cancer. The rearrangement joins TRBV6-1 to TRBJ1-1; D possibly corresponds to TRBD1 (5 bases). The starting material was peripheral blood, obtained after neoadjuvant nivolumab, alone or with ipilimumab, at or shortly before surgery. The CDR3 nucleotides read TGTGCCAGTCAGGGTCGGTGGAGGAACACTGAAGCTTTCTTT. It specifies CASQGRWRNTEAFF.